Sequencing of this TCR beta chain was carried out in a study of persistence of HIV-infected CD4 T cells (dated by TCRdb to the early 2020s). About the study as a whole: CMV- and HIV-1 Gag-responding CD4+ T cells were isolated from ART-treated individuals so that antigen-driven clonal expansion of HIV-1-infected cells could be examined. The median time the participants had spent on suppressive ART was 8 years. Apart from two participants who underwent leukapheresis at a single time point, peripheral blood samples of up to about 180 mL were collected from participants at multiple time points. The clonality of all cells in each sorted population was assessed by TCRbeta sequencing, whereas the clonality of infected cells was assessed by proviral sequencing. The TCR cluster analysis across participants included eight or nine participants for CMV and 6 or 7 participants for Gag.

The immunoSEQ hsTCRB assay version 4, run in survey mode, was used to sequence TCRbeta repertoires from genomic DNA. For TCRbeta sequencing, genomic DNA was diluted to roughly 10 ng/uL, and up to 1 ug was used per sample. Per the original workflow: Analysis of the TCRbeta data was done in ImmunoSeq Analyzer 3.0, and diversity was computed on productive nucleotide rearrangements. Lower-bound TCR diversity was estimated with the improved Chao index, and clonality with the Gini coefficient using the Immunarch R package. When different nucleotide rearrangements encoded the same CDR3beta amino acid sequence, each rearrangement was treated as a distinct clonotype. Differential abundance analysis found TCRbeta sequences that were significantly enriched in antigen-responding cells compared with anti-CD3/anti-CD28-activated cells. TCRs were clustered by predicted peptide-MHC specificity with GLIPH2, both within individual participants and across merged participant data sets. Not all clones reach the TCRdb copy of this immuneACCESS table, which keeps in-frame sequences only. Checked studies attribute under half of the gap to unresolved V genes and leave the rest unexplained. V, J and clone size are taken as reported in that table, and D and trimming were inferred from the DNA itself. Present in this sample are approximately 31,000 clones, approximately 85% of which were seen just once. Together, the top ten hold just over 0.85% of the sample.

V and J lose 0 bases and 4 bases, and a span of 11 bases separates them. Spanning cysteine to phenylalanine, the CDR3 consists of 15 amino acids. The entry retains the CDR3 DNA only, 45 bases that are in frame from base 1. According to the germline V gene (reference sequence), CDR1 reads MNHNY and CDR2 reads SVGAGI. In the paper's terms, the treatment or condition label means: suppressive antiretroviral therapy. Lysates of CMV-infected fibroblasts were used at 10 ug/mL for cell stimulation. Nonresponding CD40L-negative CD69-negative CD45RO-high memory CD4+ T cells were sorted as memory populations depleted of antigen-responding cells. Participants were HIV-1-infected adults who started suppressive ART during chronic infection. For at least 4 years, participants had undetectable plasma HIV-1 RNA, below 50 copies/mL. To be included, participants needed a CD4+ T cell count above 400 cells/uL and a positive CMV serology. Before stimulation, PBMCs were isolated using density centrifugation and depleted of CD8+ T cells. For around 19 hours, the CD8-depleted PBMCs were stimulated with anti-CD28/CD49d costimulation, a CD40-blocking antibody, and enfuvirtide to prevent new infections. Cell sorting was performed on a Beckman Coulter MoFlo Legacy or XDP sorter, and dead cells were excluded with propidium iodide. Genomic DNA was extracted using the QIAamp DNA Mini Kit for samples with more than one million cells and using the Quick-DNA Microprep Kit for all other samples.

Turning to this clone: Its recognized antigen is unknown. No base qualities exist here, and no much larger clone lies one base off it.

Broader findings and caveats from the paper: Significantly lower TCRbeta richness was observed in CMV- and Gag-responding cells than in anti-CD3/anti-CD28-responding cells, and higher oligoclonality was observed in CMV-responding cells than in CD3/CD28-stimulated and Gag-responding cells. Only a small number of individuals took part in the study, and the range of antigens tested was limited. Restriction of bulk TCR analyses to the rare CMV-responding cells that actually carried HIV-1 proviruses was not possible. Within the same sorted populations, TCR oligoclonality correlated with proviral oligoclonality. Antigen-responding cells were enriched for degenerate expanded CDR3beta sequences, which suggests convergent selection of CD4+ responses to CMV and Gag.

This TCR was recovered from an adult man with HIV who was CMV-seropositive. The source material was CD4+ T cells sorted from PBMCs after approximately 19-hour stimulation, sampled from a patient who received antiretroviral therapy. The sample's cell subset or site, from its label and the paper: CD40L-CD69- CD45RO-high memory CD4 T cells not responding to CMV lysate. Recombination connected TRBV6-6 to TRBJ2-3; the D gene is possibly TRBD2, with 7 bases matching. The DNA sequence follows: TGTGCCAGCAGTTACTCGTGGGGGGGCGCAGATACGCAGTATTTT. It translates to CASSYSWGGADTQYF.